Listed here are 23 T cell receptor beta chains from one sample, sequenced in a study of blood T cell repertoires in COVID-19. This table comes from immunoSEQ multiplex PCR, and its TCRdb copy is limited to in-frame clones, with some not included. The sample has about 140,000 clones, roughly 86% seen once; the top ten hold about 2%. Sequencing input: peripheral blood. The origin of the receptors is a man between 65 and 79 years old with acute or convalescent COVID-19.

The rearrangement uses TRBV10-3 and TRBJ2-1; TRBD1 matches 8 bases. The J segment lost 0 bases and the V segment lost 7 bases, leaving 5 bases of the junction unmatched. Germline lookup yields CDR1 ENHRY and CDR2 SYGVKD. The CDR3 runs 15 residues. The CDR3 DNA follows: TGTGCCATCACCAAAGGACAGGGCTCCTACAATGAGCAGTTCTTC. This encodes CAITKGQGSYNEQFF.

This clone was seen a few times. The chain has TRBV5-4 and TRBJ2-7; 11 nucleotides align to TRBD1. Germline V gene data show CDR1 as SGHNT and CDR2 as YYREEE (reference sequence). V was clipped by 4 bases and J by 5 bases; unmatched bases: 2. The CDR3 consists of 13 residues. Here the CDR3 reads CASSRTGGHEQYF. The CDR3 region has the DNA TGTGCCAGCAGCCGGACAGGGGGCCACGAGCAGTACTTC.

CDR3 sequence (DNA): TGTGCCAGCAGGGTTCGGTCGCAGGATTCACCCCTCCACTTT. Encoded protein: CASRVRSQDSPLHF. The chain carries TRBV27 and TRBJ1-6, with D uncertain. The CDR3 extends over 14 amino acids. With 6 bases removed from V and 8 bases from J, the gap between germline ends came to 14 bases. Germline assignment: CDR1 MNHEY and CDR2 SMNVEV (reference sequence).

The sample holds one count of this clone. This chain connects TRBV7-9 to TRBJ2-1, with a tentative D call TRBD2 (6 bases). In germline, CDR1 is SEHNR, CDR2 FQNEAQ (reference sequence). Trimming left V 4 bases short and J 9 bases short, with 19 bases between. The CDR3 has 15 amino acids. Here the CDR3 DNA reads TGTGCCAGCAGCTCCTTTCTGGGTCGGGAGCGTGAGCAGTTCTTC. It codes for CASSSFLGREREQFF.

V gene TRBV19 combines with J gene TRBJ1-1, with a tentative D call TRBD1 (6 bases). Trimming took off 7 bases at V and 5 bases at J, with 17 bases between the two ends. Germline lookup yields CDR1 LNHDA and CDR2 SQIVND (reference sequence). The CDR3 is 14 amino acids. The CDR3 loop reads CASIRGRGITEAFF. The CDR3 DNA follows: TGTGCCAGTATTAGAGGCAGGGGAATTACTGAAGCTTTCTTT.

This sequence joins TRBV10-3 and TRBJ2-7; 8 nucleotides line up with TRBD2. The CDR3 has 15 amino acids. Germline CDR1 reads ENHRY; CDR2 reads SYGVKD. The junction had 11 bases not matched to a gene; V was cut back by 10 bases and J by 0 bases. The CDR3 DNA follows: TGTGCCAGAAGGGGCCGCCTAGCGGGCTCCTACGAGCAGTACTTC. The encoded protein is CARRGRLAGSYEQYF.

DNA of the CDR3: TGCAGTGCTAGTGAGCGGGGGAGACTAGCGGGAAACGAGCAGTACTTC. Translation: CSASERGRLAGNEQYF. The chain recombines TRBV20-1 with TRBJ2-7; 11 positions match TRBD2. The J segment lost 5 bases and the V segment lost 3 bases, leaving 12 bases of the junction unmatched. Per germline, CDR1 DFQATT and CDR2 SNEGSKA (reference sequence). CDR3 length equals 16 residues.

The chain recombines TRBV2 with TRBJ2-1, with D uncertain. V gave up 5 bases and J gave up 3 bases, with 2 bases separating them. The length of the CDR3 is 11 residues. CDR1 and CDR2 from the germline V gene are SNHLY and FYNNEI. DNA of the CDR3: TGTGCCAGCAGTCTCTACAATGAGCAGTTCTTC. This encodes CASSLYNEQFF.

The chain employs TRBV6-5 and TRBJ1-6; D is undetermined. Germline CDR1 and CDR2: MNHEY and SVGAGI. V dropped 0 bases and J dropped 0 bases, with 6 bases sitting between them. The CDR3 runs to 16 residues. CDR3 region: CASSYSVSSYNSPLHF. CDR3 DNA: TGTGCCAGCAGTTACTCGGTTAGCTCCTATAATTCACCCCTCCACTTT.

The chain has TRBV15 and TRBJ1-2; TRBD1 is a possible D gene (5 bases). The length of the CDR3 is 16 residues. Looked up from germline, CDR1 is LNHNV and CDR2 is YYDKDF (reference sequence). V gave up 0 bases and J gave up 4 bases, with 15 bases separating them. This CDR3 reads CATSREGDSRTYGYTF. In nucleotides, the CDR3 is TGTGCCACCAGCAGAGAGGGGGACTCCCGAACCTATGGCTACACCTTC.

A single count supports this clone. This chain links TRBV6-6 with TRBJ1-2, with unresolved D. V dropped 0 bases and J dropped 5 bases, with 10 bases sitting between them. Germline V lookup: CDR1 MNHNY, CDR2 SVGAGI (reference sequence). This CDR3 region has 14 residues. CDR3 sequence: CASSYSAGGYGYTF. CDR3 coding DNA: TGTGCCAGCAGTTACTCGGCGGGTGGATATGGCTACACCTTC.

This chain uses TRBV7-2 with TRBJ2-7, with 8 bases identical to TRBD2. The CDR3 is 15 residues long. Germline-derived CDR1 and CDR2 are SGHTA and FQGNSA. V gave up 5 bases and J gave up 6 bases; unmatched junction bases: 12. CDR3 residues: CASSRSGIFLGEQYF. CDR3 sequence (DNA): TGTGCCAGCAGCCGTAGCGGGATCTTTCTAGGCGAGCAGTACTTC.

V and J are TRBV4-1 and TRBJ1-4, with 10 bases identical to TRBD1. This CDR3 is 17 amino acids long. CDR1 is MGHRA, CDR2 YSYEKL, per germline. Losses at the gene ends were 5 bases for V and 0 bases for J; bases not matched to a gene: 6. The chain's CDR3 is CASSGRDRGATNEKLFF. The CDR3 region has the DNA TGCGCCAGCAGCGGCCGGGACAGGGGTGCAACTAATGAAAAACTGTTTTTT.

The chain is built from TRBV19 and TRBJ1-4, with D unresolved. This CDR3 is built from 13 residues. Germline CDR1 is LNHDA and CDR2 is SQIVND (reference sequence). V gave up 6 bases and J gave up 8 bases, with 13 bases separating them. The CDR3 sequence: CASRQSPWEKLFF. As DNA, the CDR3 is TGTGCCAGTAGACAGTCGCCTTGGGAAAAACTGTTTTTT.

The table lists this clone with a few counts. This rearrangement joins TRBV5-5 to TRBJ1-1, with unresolved D. CDR3 size: 13 residues. Trimming removed 0 bases at V and 3 bases at J, with 6 bases between. The germline V gene has CDR1 SGHKS and CDR2 YYEKEE (reference sequence). The CDR3 region has the DNA TGTGCCAGCAGCTTGGCCTCCTACACTGAAGCTTTCTTT. Protein: CASSLASYTEAFF.

This rearrangement joins TRBV5-6 to TRBJ1-2; D not certain. Germline V gene sequence: CDR1 SGHDT, CDR2 YYEEEE. This CDR3 is 11 amino acids long. Trimming removed 1 base from V and 6 bases from J, with 4 bases in between. CDR3 loop: CASSLSNGYTF. In DNA, the CDR3 is TGTGCCAGCAGCTTGAGCAATGGCTACACCTTC. Full variable domain (missing parts from reference TRBV5-6 and TRBJ1-2): DAGVTQSPTHLIKTRGQQVTLRCSPKSGHDTVSWYQQALGQGPQFIFQYYEEEERQRGNFPDRFSGHQFPNYSSELNVNALLLGDSALYLCASSLSNGYTFGSGTRLTVV.

The chain is built from TRBV6-5 and TRBJ1-6, with a possible D match to TRBD1 (6 bases). The CDR3 contains 15 residues. Trimming pared 0 bases from V and 9 bases from J, leaving 12 bases between. Germline-derived CDR1 and CDR2 are MNHEY and SVGAGI. CDR3 bases: TGTGCCAGCAGTTACTCTCGGACAGTGGCTTCACCCCTCCACTTT. It codes for CASSYSRTVASPLHF.

The rearrangement uses TRBV6-5 and TRBJ1-6; D possibly corresponds to TRBD1 (6 bases). CDR3 length: 14 residues. From germline, CDR1 is MNHEY and CDR2 SVGAGI. The V end lost 7 bases, the J end lost 5 bases, and 12 bases lay between the germline ends. CDR3 loop: CASKKGTNNSPLHF. The CDR3 DNA reads TGTGCCAGCAAAAAGGGGACAAATAATTCACCCCTCCACTTT.

In this sample, this clone turned up once. V gene TRBV7-3 combines with J gene TRBJ2-2; D unclear. Per the germline V gene, CDR1 is SGHTA and CDR2 is FQGTGA. The CDR3 is made up of 15 amino acids. The V end lost 4 bases, the J end lost 0 bases, and 9 bases lay between the germline ends. CDR3 residues: CASSSSSANTGELFF. CDR3 DNA sequence: TGTGCCAGCAGCTCTTCCTCCGCGAACACCGGGGAGCTGTTTTTT.

CDR3 loop: CASSRDRERGYTF. Here the CDR3 DNA reads TGTGCCAGTAGTCGCGACAGGGAAAGAGGCTACACCTTC. The chain links TRBV19 to TRBJ1-2, with 7 bases matching TRBD1. The trim removed 5 bases at V and 8 bases at J, leaving 8 bases unmatched. Germline V CDR1 and CDR2: LNHDA, SQIVND (reference sequence). The CDR3 is 13 residues long.

The chain has TRBV28 and TRBJ2-1, with TRBD2 matching over 13 bases. The CDR3 is 20 residues long. Trimming cost V 6 bases and J 3 bases; bases outside gene matches: 17. Germline V gene data show CDR1 as MDHEN and CDR2 as SYDVKM. The CDR3 spells CASRTLRGPGTSGDYNEQFF. CDR3 sequence (DNA): TGTGCCAGCAGGACCCTCAGGGGACCCGGGACTAGCGGGGACTACAATGAGCAGTTCTTC.

The rearrangement links TRBV2 to TRBJ2-5; D call uncertain. Trimming pared 5 bases from V and 3 bases from J, leaving 4 bases between. There are 11 residues in the CDR3. Germline V gives CDR1 SNHLY, CDR2 FYNNEI. CDR3 sequence: CASSSKETQYF. In DNA form, the CDR3 reads TGTGCCAGCAGTTCAAAAGAGACCCAGTACTTC. The whole variable domain, remainder taken from reference TRBV2 and TRBJ2-5, is EPEVTQTPSHQVTQMGQEVILRCVPISNHLYFYWYRQILGQKVEFLVSFYNNEISEKSEIFDDQFSVERPDGSNFTLKIRSTKLEDSAMYFCASSSKETQYFGPGTRLLVL.

The chain employs TRBV19 and TRBJ2-4, with 11 bases matching TRBD2. Germline trimming cut 2 bases from V and 7 bases from J; bases unmatched to any gene: 7. From germline, CDR1 is LNHDA and CDR2 SQIVND (reference sequence). The CDR3 runs to 16 residues. The CDR3 bases are TGTGCCAGTAGTATATCTAGCGGGAGGTTGGTTAACATTCAGTACTTC. This encodes CASSISSGRLVNIQYF.